A single sample gave rise to the 19 T cell receptor beta chains below, sequenced in a study of monozygotic twins with inflammatory bowel disease (dated 2019 in TCRdb). Library creation used 5' RACE. The sequencing machine was an Illumina HiSeq 2500. TCRdb reprocessed the reads, so every CDR3 protein sequence counts as one entry and DNA is not shown. This sample's table contains roughly 150,000 distinct CDR3 sequences. 2.4% of the sample belongs to the ten largest clones. The specimen was blood. The receptors come from a human donor with ulcerative colitis or Crohn's disease, or a healthy co-twin of an affected twin (not recorded which).

V usage is TRBV19 and J usage is TRBJ2-5; the D call of TRBD1 rests on TCRdb alone, since no DNA is present to check it. Germline values: CDR1 LNHDA, CDR2 SQIVND (reference sequence). The CDR3 is 15 amino acids. The CDR3 protein is CASSMIWTDQETQYF. Using reference TRBV19 and TRBJ2-5 for the parts outside the CDR3, the full variable domain is DGGITQSPKYLFRKEGQNVTLSCEQNLNHDAMYWYRQDPGQGLRLIYYSQIVNDFQKGDIAEGYSVSREKKESFPLTVTSAQKNPTAFYLCASSMIWTDQETQYFGPGTRLLVL.

V gene TRBV7-2 combines with J gene TRBJ2-7; TCRdb reports TRBD2, a call that lacks DNA to check it against. Germline loops: CDR1 SGHTA, CDR2 FQGNSA. This CDR3 has 17 residues. The CDR3: CASSLAVLPQGPYEQYF.

The chain uses TRBV4-2 and TRBJ2-7; TCRdb names TRBD2, which stays unverified in the absence of DNA. Per germline, CDR1 LGHNA and CDR2 YNFKEQ. The CDR3 contains 13 residues. The CDR3 is CASSQDHPAEQYF.

The V and J genes are TRBV24-1 and TRBJ2-3; the TRBD1 assignment by TCRdb is unverifiable without DNA. The CDR3 has 16 amino acids. The germline V gene encodes CDR1 KGHDR and CDR2 SFDVKD. The CDR3 region is CATSDPTDVPTDTQYF.

The chain couples TRBV4-3 to TRBJ1-2; absent DNA, TCRdb's TRBD1 call cannot be checked. The CDR3 is made up of 19 amino acids. CDR1 LGHNA and CDR2 YSLEER come from the germline V gene. This CDR3 is CASSQDLSTPGQSNYGYTF.

The chain links TRBV19 to TRBJ2-7; the TCRdb D gene call, TRBD1, has no DNA to confirm it. The CDR3 spans 13 residues. Germline V gene sequence: CDR1 LNHDA, CDR2 SQIVND (reference sequence). The CDR3 sequence: CASMAGWGYEQYF.

The chain links TRBV7-9 to TRBJ1-2; TCRdb reports TRBD1, a call that lacks DNA to check it against. Germline CDR1 reads SEHNR; CDR2 reads FQNEAQ (reference sequence). This CDR3 has 17 amino acids. Here the CDR3 reads CASSDRDRGTGSYGYTF.

The chain recombines TRBV20-1 with TRBJ2-1; TCRdb's D gene call, TRBD2, goes unchecked for lack of DNA. Germline V CDR1 and CDR2: DFQATT, SNEGSKA (reference sequence). The CDR3 is 18 amino acids. This CDR3 reads CSARDLLRRGSFYNEQFF.

The CDR3 loop is CAWSDLSFDAFF. The rearrangement joins TRBV30 to TRBJ1-1. The CDR3 has 12 amino acids. The V gene's germline CDR1 is GTSNPN and CDR2 SVGIG (reference sequence).

The chain joins TRBV5-1 to TRBJ1-2; checking the TCRdb D call of TRBD1 is not possible without DNA. The germline gives CDR1 SGHRS, CDR2 YFSETQ. This CDR3 is 13 amino acids long. The chain's CDR3 is CASSKGQNYGYTF.

The chain is built from TRBV20-1 and TRBJ1-4. The germline CDR1 and CDR2 sequences are DFQATT and SNEGSKA (reference sequence). The CDR3 length is 11 residues. CDR3 in amino acids: CSARGPLGLFF.

This sequence joins TRBV7-7 and TRBJ2-3; there is no DNA to check the TCRdb D call of TRBD1. This CDR3 spans 15 amino acids. Germline V gene lookup returns CDR1 SSHAT and CDR2 FNYEAQ (reference sequence). The CDR3 sequence: CASSAKWGAKDTQYF.

V gene TRBV28 combines with J gene TRBJ2-4; TCRdb's D call, TRBD1, is unchecked because there is no DNA. This CDR3 region has 14 residues. Germline loops: CDR1 MDHEN, CDR2 SYDVKM. The CDR3 sequence is CASSTPGGQNIQYF.

The V gene is TRBV5-1, the J gene TRBJ1-2; TCRdb indicates TRBD1, and absent DNA this call remains unverified. There are 14 residues in the CDR3. CDR1 and CDR2 (germline): SGHRS, YFSETQ. The chain's CDR3 is CASSEQGINYGYTF. The full variable domain, with the rest looked up from reference TRBV5-1 and TRBJ1-2, is KAGVTQTPRYLIKTRGQQVTLSCSPISGHRSVSWYQQTPGQGLQFLFEYFSETQRNKGNFPGRFSGRQFSNSRSEMNVSTLELGDSALYLCASSEQGINYGYTFGSGTRLTVV.

The chain has TRBV9 and TRBJ2-3; TCRdb gives TRBD2 as the D gene, but with no DNA this cannot be confirmed. There are 18 residues in the CDR3. Germline CDR1 reads SGDLS; CDR2 reads YYNGEE. This CDR3 is CASSPESSGGLSTDTQYF.

The chain is built from TRBV6-1 and TRBJ2-1; checking the TCRdb D call of TRBD1 is not possible without DNA. The CDR3 consists of 15 residues. Germline-derived CDR1 and CDR2 are MNHNS and SASEGT. CDR3 loop: CASSRTGGHPNEQFF.

The chain employs TRBV5-6 and TRBJ2-7; the D gene TCRdb calls, TRBD1, cannot be checked with no DNA. The CDR3 loop spans 15 amino acids. CDR1 SGHDT and CDR2 YYEEEE come from the germline V gene. CDR3 region: CASSLPGQGYYEQYF.

This chain uses TRBV5-1 with TRBJ2-1; without DNA, the TCRdb call of TRBD1 cannot be checked. Germline values: CDR1 SGHRS, CDR2 YFSETQ. CDR3 length: 15 amino acids. The CDR3 region is CASSLEGAGYNEQFF. Looking up the rest from reference TRBV5-1 and TRBJ2-1 gives the full variable domain: KAGVTQTPRYLIKTRGQQVTLSCSPISGHRSVSWYQQTPGQGLQFLFEYFSETQRNKGNFPGRFSGRQFSNSRSEMNVSTLELGDSALYLCASSLEGAGYNEQFFGPGTRLTVL.

V usage is TRBV6-5 and J usage is TRBJ2-5; TCRdb's assignment of TRBD2 cannot be checked, as there is no DNA. CDR1 and CDR2 from the germline V gene are MNHEY and SVGAGI. The CDR3 extends over 17 amino acids. The CDR3: CASSYSLLAGSQETQYF.